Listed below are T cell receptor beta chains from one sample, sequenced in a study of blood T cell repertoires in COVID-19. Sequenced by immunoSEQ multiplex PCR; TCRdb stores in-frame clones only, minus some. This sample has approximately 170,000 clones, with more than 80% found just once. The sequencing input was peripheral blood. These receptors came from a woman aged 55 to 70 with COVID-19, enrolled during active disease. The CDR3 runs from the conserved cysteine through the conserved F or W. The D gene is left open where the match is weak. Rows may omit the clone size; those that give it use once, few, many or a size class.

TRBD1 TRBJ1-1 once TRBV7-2 CASSTMSRGRTEAFF TGTGCCAGCAGCACCATGAGCAGGGGGCGAACTGAAGCTTTCTTT
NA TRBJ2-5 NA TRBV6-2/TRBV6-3 CASSSSPGTQYF TGTGCCAGCAGTTCCTCACCCGGGACCCAGTACTTC
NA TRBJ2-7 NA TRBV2 CASSELWPYEQYF TGTGCCAGCAGTGAATTATGGCCCTACGAGCAGTACTTC
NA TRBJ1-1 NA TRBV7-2 CASSLALGRNTEAFF TGTGCCAGCAGCTTAGCCCTGGGGAGGAACACTGAAGCTTTCTTT
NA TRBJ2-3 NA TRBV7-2 CASSLGLTTDTQYF TGTGCCAGCAGCTTAGGGCTTACCACAGATACGCAGTATTTT
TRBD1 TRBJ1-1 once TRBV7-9 CASSLGSGGVDTEAFF TGTGCCAGCAGCTTAGGATCAGGGGGCGTCGACACTGAAGCTTTCTTT
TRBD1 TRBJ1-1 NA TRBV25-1 CASSESRGLDTEAFF TGTGCCAGCAGTGAATCCAGGGGGCTGGACACTGAAGCTTTCTTT
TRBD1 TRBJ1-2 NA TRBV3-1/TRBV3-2 CASSQDGPGDRGEDGYTF TGTGCCAGCAGCCAAGATGGGCCGGGTGACAGGGGAGAGGATGGCTACACCTTC
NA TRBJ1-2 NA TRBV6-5 CASSQPPGSGYTF TGTGCCAGCAGTCAACCCCCAGGTTCTGGCTACACCTTC
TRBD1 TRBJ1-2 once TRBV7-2 CASSPRTGSSLDGYTF TGTGCCAGCAGCCCAAGGACAGGGTCCTCTTTGGATGGCTACACCTTC
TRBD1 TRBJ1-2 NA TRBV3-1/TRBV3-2 CASSLMAQGATGYTF TGTGCCAGCAGCCTCATGGCACAGGGGGCCACTGGCTACACCTTC
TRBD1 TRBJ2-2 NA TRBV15 CATSRDYPALDRVVAGELFF TGTGCCACCAGCAGAGATTACCCAGCCTTGGACAGGGTGGTCGCCGGGGAGCTGTTTTTT
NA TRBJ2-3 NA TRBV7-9 CSGGITDTQYF TGTTCTGGAGGGATCACAGATACGCAGTATTTT
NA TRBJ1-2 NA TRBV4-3 CASSFGADYQTYGYTF TGCGCCAGCAGCTTCGGCGCAGACTACCAAACCTATGGCTACACCTTC
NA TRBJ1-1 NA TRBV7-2 CASSLGVQVNTEAFF TGTGCCAGCAGCTTAGGAGTGCAGGTGAACACTGAAGCTTTCTTT
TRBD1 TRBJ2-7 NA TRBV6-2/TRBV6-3 CASSNRDRAIYEQYF TGTGCCAGCAGCAACCGAGACAGGGCTATTTACGAGCAGTACTTC
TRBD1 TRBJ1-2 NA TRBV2 CASNSGTGFVGDYGYTF TGTGCCAGCAACTCCGGGACAGGGTTCGTTGGTGACTATGGCTACACCTTC
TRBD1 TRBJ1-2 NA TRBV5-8 CASSARDRDYGYTF TGTGCCAGCAGCGCCCGGGACAGGGACTATGGCTACACCTTC
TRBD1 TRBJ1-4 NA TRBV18 CASSLDRSNEKLFF TGTGCCAGCTCACTGGACAGGAGTAATGAAAAACTGTTTTTT
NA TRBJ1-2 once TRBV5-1 CASSLGTRAIGYGYTF TGCGCCAGCAGCTTAGGCACTAGAGCTATTGGGTATGGCTACACCTTC
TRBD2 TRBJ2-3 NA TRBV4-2 CASSQDRRGGVDTQYF TGTGCCAGCAGCCAAGATCGCCGGGGGGGCGTAGATACGCAGTATTTT
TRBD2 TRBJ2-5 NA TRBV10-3 CAISEASGGLQETQYF TGTGCCATCAGTGAGGCTAGCGGGGGGCTACAAGAGACCCAGTACTTC
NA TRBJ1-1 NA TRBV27 CASSPLGNRAGTEAFF TGTGCCAGCAGTCCCCTGGGAAACAGGGCCGGCACTGAAGCTTTCTTT
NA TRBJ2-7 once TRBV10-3 CAISSETYEQYF TGTGCCATCAGTAGCGAAACCTACGAGCAGTATTTC
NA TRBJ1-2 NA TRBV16 CASSQRRGSYTF TGTGCCAGCAGCCAACGCCGGGGGAGCTACACCTTC
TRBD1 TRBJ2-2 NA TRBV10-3 CAISDPGQGHTGELFF TGTGCCATCAGTGATCCCGGACAGGGGCACACCGGGGAGCTGTTTTTT
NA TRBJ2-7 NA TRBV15 CATSSLGLGSYEQYF TGTGCCACCAGCAGCTTAGGACTCGGTTCCTACGAGCAGTACTTC
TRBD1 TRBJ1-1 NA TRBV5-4 CASSLTGDEAFF TGTGCCAGCAGCTTGACAGGGGATGAAGCTTTCTTT
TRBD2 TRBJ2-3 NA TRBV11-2 CASSSVTRAGPPNTQYF TGTGCCAGCAGCTCAGTAACGCGAGCGGGGCCACCAAATACGCAGTATTTT
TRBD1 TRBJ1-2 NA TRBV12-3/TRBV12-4 CASSWGQNYGYTF TGTGCCAGCAGTTGGGGACAGAACTATGGCTACACCTTC
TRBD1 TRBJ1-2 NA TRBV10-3 CAISVPPRGNGYTF TGTGCCATCAGTGTCCCCCCCAGGGGGAACGGCTACACCTTC
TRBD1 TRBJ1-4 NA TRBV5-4 CASSLERQGNEKLFF TGTGCCAGCAGCCTAGAACGACAGGGGAATGAAAAACTGTTTTTT
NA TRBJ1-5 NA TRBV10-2 CASSEGLRQQPQHF TGCGCCAGCAGTGAGGGGTTGAGACAGCAGCCCCAGCATTTT
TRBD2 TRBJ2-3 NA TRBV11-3 CASSRSGGSTDTQYF TGTGCCAGCAGCCGTAGCGGGGGAAGCACAGATACGCAGTATTTT
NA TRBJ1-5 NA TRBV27 CASSRVSNQPQHF TGTGCCAGTTCCAGGGTTAGCAATCAGCCCCAGCATTTT
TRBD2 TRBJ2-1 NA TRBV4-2 CASSQPGLGGNEQFF TGTGCCAGCAGCCAACCCGGACTAGGCGGCAATGAGCAGTTCTTC
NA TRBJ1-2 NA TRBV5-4 CASSLVRGDYGYTF TGTGCCAGCAGCCTCGTTCGGGGGGACTATGGCTACACCTTC
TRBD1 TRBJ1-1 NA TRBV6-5 CASRTQGEAFF TGTGCCAGCAGAACACAGGGGGAAGCTTTCTTT
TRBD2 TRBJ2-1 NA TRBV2 CASSEPGGLNEQFF TGTGCCAGCAGTGAACCCGGGGGGTTGAATGAGCAGTTCTTC
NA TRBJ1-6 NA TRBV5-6 CASSLSRAVYNSPLHF TGTGCCAGCAGCTTGAGTCGAGCCGTCTATAATTCACCCCTCCACTTT
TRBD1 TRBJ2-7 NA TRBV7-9 CASSFETGNYEQYF TGTGCCAGCAGCTTTGAGACAGGGAACTACGAGCAGTACTTC
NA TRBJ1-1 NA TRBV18 CASSPNRRTLNTEAFF TGTGCCAGCTCACCAAATCGAAGGACACTTAACACTGAAGCTTTCTTT
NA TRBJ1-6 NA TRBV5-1 CASNEHQGNSPLHF TGCGCCAGCAACGAACACCAGGGAAATTCACCCCTCCACTTT
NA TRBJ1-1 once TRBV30 CAWRPPVAGGTEAFF TGTGCCTGGAGACCTCCCGTGGCGGGAGGCACTGAAGCTTTCTTT
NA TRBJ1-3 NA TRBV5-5 CASSFQGLTYISGNTIYF TGTGCCAGCAGCTTCCAGGGGCTAACCTACATATCTGGAAACACCATATATTTT
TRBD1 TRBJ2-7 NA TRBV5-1 CASSIQGGEQYF TGCGCCAGCAGCATACAGGGGGGCGAGCAGTACTTC
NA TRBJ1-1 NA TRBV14 CASSRLRGNTEAFF TGTGCCAGCAGCCGCCTCAGGGGGAACACTGAAGCTTTCTTT
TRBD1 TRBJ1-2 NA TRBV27 CASSLTGDRYGYTF TGTGCCAGCAGTTTAACAGGGGACCGCTATGGCTACACCTTC
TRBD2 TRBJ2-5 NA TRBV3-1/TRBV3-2 CASSHYGGGETQYF TGTGCCAGCAGCCATTACGGGGGGGGAGAGACCCAGTACTTC
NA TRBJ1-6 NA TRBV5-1 CASSLTGTHSPLHF TGCGCCAGCAGCTTGACAGGGACCCATTCACCCCTCCACTTT
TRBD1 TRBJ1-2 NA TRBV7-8 CASSLEATGVGGYTF TGTGCCAGCAGCTTAGAAGCCACAGGGGTTGGGGGCTACACCTTC